This T cell receptor (beta chain) is from a study of blood T cells in healthy people across ages. Donors were systemically healthy Caucasian individuals from Russia aged roughly 6 to 90 years. For this clonotype: Its antigen is currently unknown.

Together with a sample-barcoded 5' primer, a J-beta primer mix was included in a second PCR lasting roughly 6 to 12 cycles. The authors tagged each cDNA molecule using a template-switch adaptor with 12 random nucleotides. Any given sample supplied a minimum of 2.5 million CDR3-containing paired-end reads. TCRdb fed the 5' RACE reads into MiXCR, producing one record per CDR3 protein. The table lists about 1.4 million distinct CDR3 sequences, approximately 60% of them singletons, with 6.5% to 8.5% in the top ten. The study's findings and limits: Per million T cells, TCR beta diversity dropped about linearly as age rose.

The specimen sequenced was blood. The receptor comes from a man in his late teens or twenties in good health.

In DNA, the CDR3 is TGTGCCAGCAGTTACCCCGGTGGAACGGCTTTCTTT. Its protein product is CASSYPGGTAFF. The V gene is TRBV6-2 or TRBV6-3, the J gene TRBJ1-1; the D is unclear. Trimming left V 2 bases short and J 11 bases short, with 12 bases between. Germline V gives CDR1 MNHEY, CDR2 SVGEGT. The length of the CDR3 is 12 residues.